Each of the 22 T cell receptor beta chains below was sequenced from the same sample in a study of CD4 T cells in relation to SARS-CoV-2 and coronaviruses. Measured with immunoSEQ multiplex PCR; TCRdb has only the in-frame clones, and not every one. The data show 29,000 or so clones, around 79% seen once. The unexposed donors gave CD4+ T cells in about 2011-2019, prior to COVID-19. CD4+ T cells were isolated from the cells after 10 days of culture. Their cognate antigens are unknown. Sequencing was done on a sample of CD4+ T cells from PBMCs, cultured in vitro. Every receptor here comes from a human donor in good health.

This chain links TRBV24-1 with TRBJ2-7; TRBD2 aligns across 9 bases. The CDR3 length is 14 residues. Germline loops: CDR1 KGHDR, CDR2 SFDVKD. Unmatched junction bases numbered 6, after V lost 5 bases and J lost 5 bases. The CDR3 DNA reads TGTGCCACCAGTGTGGCTAGCGGGACCAACGAGCAGTACTTC. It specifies CATSVASGTNEQYF.

CDR3 loop: CASRLLAGGRNEQFF. The CDR3 DNA reads TGTGCCAGCAGATTACTAGCGGGAGGACGGAATGAGCAGTTCTTC. The gene calls are TRBV2 and TRBJ2-1; 12 nucleotides line up with TRBD2. The CDR3 loop spans 15 amino acids. Germline V gives CDR1 SNHLY, CDR2 FYNNEI. J was trimmed by 7 bases and V by 6 bases; bases with no gene match: 7.

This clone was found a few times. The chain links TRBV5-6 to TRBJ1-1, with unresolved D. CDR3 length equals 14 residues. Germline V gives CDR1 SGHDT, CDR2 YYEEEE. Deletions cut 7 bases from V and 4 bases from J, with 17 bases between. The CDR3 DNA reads TGTGCCAGCGGCCGTTTTCTGGTTATCACTGAAGCTTTCTTT. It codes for CASGRFLVITEAFF.

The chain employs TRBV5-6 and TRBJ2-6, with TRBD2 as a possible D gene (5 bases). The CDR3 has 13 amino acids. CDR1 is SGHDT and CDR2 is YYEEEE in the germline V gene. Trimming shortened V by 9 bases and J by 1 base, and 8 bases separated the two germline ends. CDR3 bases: TGTGCCACCTCGGGGTCTGGGGCCAACGTCCTGACTTTC. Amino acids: CATSGSGANVLTF.

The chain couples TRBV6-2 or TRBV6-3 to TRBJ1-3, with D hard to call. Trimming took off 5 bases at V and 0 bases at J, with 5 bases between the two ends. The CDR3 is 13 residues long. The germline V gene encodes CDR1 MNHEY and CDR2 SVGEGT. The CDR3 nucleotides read TGTGCCAGCAGTCTTCACTCTGGAAACACCATATATTTT. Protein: CASSLHSGNTIYF.

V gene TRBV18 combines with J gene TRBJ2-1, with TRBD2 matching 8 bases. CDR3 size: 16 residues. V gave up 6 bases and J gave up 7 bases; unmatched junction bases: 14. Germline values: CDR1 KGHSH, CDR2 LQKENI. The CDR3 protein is CASSPRPAGVRNEQFF. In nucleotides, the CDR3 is TGTGCCAGCTCTCCTAGGCCAGCGGGAGTACGAAATGAGCAGTTCTTC.

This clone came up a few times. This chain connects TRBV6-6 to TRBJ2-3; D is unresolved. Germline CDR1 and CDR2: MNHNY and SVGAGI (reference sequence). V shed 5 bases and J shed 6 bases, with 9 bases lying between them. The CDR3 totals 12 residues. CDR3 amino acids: CASSLDGDTQYF. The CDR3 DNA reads TGTGCCAGCAGTCTGGACGGGGATACGCAGTATTTT.

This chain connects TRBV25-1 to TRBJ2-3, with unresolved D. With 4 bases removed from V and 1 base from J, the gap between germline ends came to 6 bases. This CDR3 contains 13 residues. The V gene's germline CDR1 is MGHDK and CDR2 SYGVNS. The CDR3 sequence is CASSVTGTDTQYF. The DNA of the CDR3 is TGTGCCAGCAGTGTTACAGGCACAGATACGCAGTATTTT.

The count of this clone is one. CDR3 nucleotide sequence: TGTGCCAGCAGCGCCCTCGGACAGTCTAACTATGGCTACACCTTC. This translates into CASSALGQSNYGYTF. The chain couples TRBV5-6 to TRBJ1-2; D perhaps matches TRBD1 (6 bases). CDR3 length: 15 amino acids. Between the trimmed V and J ends, which lost 4 bases and 0 bases, there was a span of 13 bases. Germline V gene lookup returns CDR1 SGHDT and CDR2 YYEEEE.

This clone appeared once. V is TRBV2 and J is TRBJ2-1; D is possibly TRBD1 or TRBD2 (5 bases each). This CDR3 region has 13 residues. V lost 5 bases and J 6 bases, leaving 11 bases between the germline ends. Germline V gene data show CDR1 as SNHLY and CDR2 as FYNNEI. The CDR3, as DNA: TGTGCCAGCAGTATATCGGGGCCCAATGAGCAGTTCTTC. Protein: CASSISGPNEQFF. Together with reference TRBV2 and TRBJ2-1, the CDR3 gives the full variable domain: EPEVTQTPSHQVTQMGQEVILRCVPISNHLYFYWYRQILGQKVEFLVSFYNNEISEKSEIFDDQFSVERPDGSNFTLKIRSTKLEDSAMYFCASSISGPNEQFFGPGTRLTVL.

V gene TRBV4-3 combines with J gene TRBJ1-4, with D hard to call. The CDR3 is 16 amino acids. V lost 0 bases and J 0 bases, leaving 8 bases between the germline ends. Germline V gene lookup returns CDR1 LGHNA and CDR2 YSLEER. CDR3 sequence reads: CASSQDPGATNEKLFF. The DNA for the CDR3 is TGCGCCAGCAGCCAAGATCCGGGTGCAACTAATGAAAAACTGTTTTTT.

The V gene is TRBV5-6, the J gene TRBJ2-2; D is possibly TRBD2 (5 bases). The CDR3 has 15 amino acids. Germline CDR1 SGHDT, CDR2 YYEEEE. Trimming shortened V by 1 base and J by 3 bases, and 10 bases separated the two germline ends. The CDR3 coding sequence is TGTGCCAGCAGCTTGTACTCGCGGGACACCGGGGAGCTGTTTTTT. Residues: CASSLYSRDTGELFF.

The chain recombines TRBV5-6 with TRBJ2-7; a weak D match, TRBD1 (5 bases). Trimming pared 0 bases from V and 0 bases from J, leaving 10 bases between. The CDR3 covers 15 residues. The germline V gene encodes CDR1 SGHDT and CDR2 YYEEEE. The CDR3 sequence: CASSLEAGFSYEQYF. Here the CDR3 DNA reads TGTGCCAGCAGCTTGGAAGCAGGGTTCTCCTACGAGCAGTACTTC.

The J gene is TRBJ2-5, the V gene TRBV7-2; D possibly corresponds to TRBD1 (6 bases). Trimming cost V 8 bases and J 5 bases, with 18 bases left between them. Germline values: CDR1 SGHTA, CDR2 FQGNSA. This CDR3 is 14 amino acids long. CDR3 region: CASHDRTVGETQYF. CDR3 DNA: TGTGCCAGCCACGACAGGACCGTGGGGGAGACCCAGTACTTC.

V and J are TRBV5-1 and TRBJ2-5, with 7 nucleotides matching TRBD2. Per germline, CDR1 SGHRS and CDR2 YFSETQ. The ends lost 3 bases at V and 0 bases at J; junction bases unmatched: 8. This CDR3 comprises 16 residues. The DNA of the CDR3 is TGCGCCAGCAGCTGGCAGGGAGGGCTGTACCAAGAGACCCAGTACTTC. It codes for CASSWQGGLYQETQYF.

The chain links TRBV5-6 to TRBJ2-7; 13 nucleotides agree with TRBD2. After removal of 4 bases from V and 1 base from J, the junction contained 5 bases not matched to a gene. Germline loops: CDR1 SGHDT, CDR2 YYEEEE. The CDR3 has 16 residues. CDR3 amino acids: CASSRILAGGSYEQYF. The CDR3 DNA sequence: TGTGCCAGCAGCAGAATACTAGCGGGAGGGTCCTACGAGCAGTACTTC.

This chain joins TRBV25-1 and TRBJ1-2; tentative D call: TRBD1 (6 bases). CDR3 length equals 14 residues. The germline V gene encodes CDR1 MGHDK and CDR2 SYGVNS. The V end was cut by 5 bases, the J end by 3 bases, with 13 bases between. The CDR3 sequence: CASSTAQGYYGYTF. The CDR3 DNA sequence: TGTGCCAGCAGTACAGCACAGGGTTACTATGGCTACACCTTC.

This chain's CDR3 is CASSLLAGVEQFF. DNA for the CDR3: TGTGCCAGCAGCCTTCTAGCGGGAGTTGAGCAGTTCTTC. The chain uses TRBV7-3 and TRBJ2-1; 10 nucleotides align to TRBD2. The CDR3 is 13 amino acids. Germline lookup yields CDR1 SGHTA and CDR2 FQGTGA. The V and J ends lost 5 bases and 9 bases, in that order; junction bases with no gene match: 4.

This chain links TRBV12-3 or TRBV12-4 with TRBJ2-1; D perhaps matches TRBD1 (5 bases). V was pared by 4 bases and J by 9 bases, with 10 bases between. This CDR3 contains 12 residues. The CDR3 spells CASSSQGIEQFF. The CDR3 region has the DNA TGTGCCAGCAGTTCCCAGGGCATTGAGCAGTTCTTC.

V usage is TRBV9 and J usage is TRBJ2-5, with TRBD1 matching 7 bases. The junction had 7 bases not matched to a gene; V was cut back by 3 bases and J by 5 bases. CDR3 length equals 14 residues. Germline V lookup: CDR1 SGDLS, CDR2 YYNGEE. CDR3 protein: CASSAPAGGETQYF. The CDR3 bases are TGTGCCAGCAGCGCTCCGGCAGGGGGTGAGACCCAGTACTTC. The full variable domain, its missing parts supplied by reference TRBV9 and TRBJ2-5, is DSGVTQTPKHLITATGQRVTLRCSPRSGDLSVYWYQQSLDQGLQFLIQYYNGEERAKGNILERFSAQQFPDLHSELNLSSLELGDSALYFCASSAPAGGETQYFGPGTRLLVL.

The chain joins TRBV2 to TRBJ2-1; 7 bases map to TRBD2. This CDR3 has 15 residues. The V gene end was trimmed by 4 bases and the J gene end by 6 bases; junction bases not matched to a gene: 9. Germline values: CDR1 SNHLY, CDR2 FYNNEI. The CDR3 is CASSGTASGLNEQFF. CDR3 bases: TGTGCCAGCAGTGGTACGGCTAGCGGACTCAATGAGCAGTTCTTC.

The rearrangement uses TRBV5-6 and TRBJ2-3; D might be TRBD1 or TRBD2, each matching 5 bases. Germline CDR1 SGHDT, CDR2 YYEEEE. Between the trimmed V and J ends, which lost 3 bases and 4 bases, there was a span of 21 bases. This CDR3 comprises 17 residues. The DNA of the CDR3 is TGTGCCAGCAGCTGGGACCCCGGGACGAGAGGTGCAGATACGCAGTATTTT. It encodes CASSWDPGTRGADTQYF.